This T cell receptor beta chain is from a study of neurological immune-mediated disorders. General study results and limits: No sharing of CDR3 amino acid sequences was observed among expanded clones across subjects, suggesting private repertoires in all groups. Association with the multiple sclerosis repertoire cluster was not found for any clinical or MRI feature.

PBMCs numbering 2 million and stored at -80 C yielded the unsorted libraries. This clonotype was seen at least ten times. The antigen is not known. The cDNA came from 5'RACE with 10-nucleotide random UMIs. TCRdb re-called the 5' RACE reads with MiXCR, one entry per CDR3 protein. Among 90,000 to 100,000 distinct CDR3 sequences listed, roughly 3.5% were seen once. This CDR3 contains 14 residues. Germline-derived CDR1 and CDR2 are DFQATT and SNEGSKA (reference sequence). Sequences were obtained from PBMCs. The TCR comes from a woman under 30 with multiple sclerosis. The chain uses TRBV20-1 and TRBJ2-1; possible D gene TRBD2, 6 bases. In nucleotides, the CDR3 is TGCAGCTCGAGGCGGGGCGTATCCTACAATGAGCAGTTCTTC. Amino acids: CSSRRGVSYNEQFF.